This TCR beta chain was recorded in a study of T cell changes during pregnancy in multiple sclerosis (dated by TCRdb to about 2019). Some background on the complete study: In women with multiple sclerosis, the researchers looked at how the T cell repertoire shifted as pregnancy progressed.

Of note for this clone: It lacks a known antigen. No clone much larger than this one lies a single base away; base qualities are absent.

Libraries were made using the immunoSEQ multiplex PCR assay. The table comes from immuneACCESS by way of TCRdb, which keeps in-frame sequences with V and J called. Part of the clones is missing from these tables; in studies checked, under half for an unresolved V gene and the rest for unknown reasons. The sample has about 49,000 clones on record, almost 95% of them singletons. The top ten clonotypes cover around 0.35% of the sample. Taken from the germline V gene, the CDR1 and CDR2 loops are SGHAT and FQNNGV. Inclusive of the bounding cysteine and phenylalanine, the CDR3 is 14 residues long. Of all the DNA, just the CDR3 is kept, 42 bases in frame from base 1. The germline V end is reduced by 6 bases and the J end by 0 bases; junction bases left unmatched: 5.

The rearranged segments are TRBV11-2 and TRBJ2-7, with TRBD2 matching 7 junction bases. This TCR derives from a female donor in good health, enrolled as a control in a pregnancy study. Source: CD4+ T cells from peripheral blood mononuclear cells, taken in the second trimester of pregnancy. The CDR3 corresponds to CASRVGTNSYEQYF. In nucleotides, the sequence is TGTGCCAGCAGGGTCGGGACTAACTCCTACGAGCAGTACTTC.